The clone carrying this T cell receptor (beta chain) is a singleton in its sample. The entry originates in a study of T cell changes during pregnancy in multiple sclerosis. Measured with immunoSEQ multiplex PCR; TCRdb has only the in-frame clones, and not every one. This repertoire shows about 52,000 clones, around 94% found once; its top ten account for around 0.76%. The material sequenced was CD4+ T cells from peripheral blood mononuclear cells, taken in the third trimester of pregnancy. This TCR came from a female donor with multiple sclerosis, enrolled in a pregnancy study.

CDR3 bases: TGCGCCAGCAGCTTGGTGGGACAGGGCTACGAGCAGTACTTC. Its translation is CASSLVGQGYEQYF. The J gene is TRBJ2-7, the V gene TRBV5-1, with 9 positions matching TRBD1. CDR1 and CDR2 (germline): SGHRS, YFSETQ. CDR3 size: 14 residues. V shed 0 bases and J 3 bases; nucleotides not matched to a gene: 1.